These 20 T cell receptor beta chains were all obtained from the same sample, sequenced in a study of T cell changes during pregnancy in multiple sclerosis. The protocol was immunoSEQ multiplex PCR, while the TCRdb copy is restricted to in-frame clones and leaves out a portion. The sample has around 45,000 clones; approximately 92% are singletons. The starting material was CD4+ T cells from peripheral blood mononuclear cells, obtained in the second trimester of pregnancy. The receptors here all came from a female donor in good health, enrolled as a control in a pregnancy study.

The V call is TRBV9, the J call TRBJ1-5, with TRBD1 matching 9 bases. The germline CDR1 and CDR2 sequences are SGDLS and YYNGEE. The J segment lost 4 bases and the V segment lost 4 bases, leaving 6 bases of the junction unmatched. The CDR3 extends over 15 amino acids. CDR3 amino acids: CASSRGQGQNQPQHF. The CDR3 region has the DNA TGTGCCAGCAGCAGAGGACAGGGGCAGAATCAGCCCCAGCATTTT.

This rearrangement joins TRBV4-3 to TRBJ2-7; 13 nucleotides align to TRBD2. The germline CDR1 and CDR2 sequences are LGHNA and YSLEER. The CDR3 runs 18 residues. Trimming took 0 bases from V and 1 from J; bases not matched to a gene: 6. The CDR3 coding sequence is TGCGCCAGCAGCCAAGAACCGGGACTAGCGGGACCATCCTACGAGCAGTACTTC. Translating gives CASSQEPGLAGPSYEQYF.

The chain carries TRBV9 and TRBJ2-5, with a possible D match to TRBD2 (6 bases). The V end was cut by 5 bases, the J end by 5 bases, with 16 bases between. In germline, CDR1 is SGDLS, CDR2 YYNGEE. CDR3 size: 14 residues. The CDR3 DNA is TGTGCCAGCAGTGGTTACGGGGGAAGGGAGACCCAGTACTTC. It codes for CASSGYGGRETQYF.

J is TRBJ2-2 and V is TRBV4-1; 9 nucleotides align to TRBD1. The germline V gene encodes CDR1 MGHRA and CDR2 YSYEKL. J was trimmed by 7 bases and V by 4 bases; bases with no gene match: 10. The CDR3 covers 16 residues. The CDR3 DNA is TGCGCCAGCAGCCTCACCCGGGACAGGGTATACGGGGAGCTGTTTTTT. This sequence encodes CASSLTRDRVYGELFF.

The sample holds one count of this clone. This rearrangement joins TRBV4-2 to TRBJ2-1; the match to TRBD2 covers 8 bases. Germline values: CDR1 LGHNA, CDR2 YNFKEQ. The CDR3 length is 18 residues. Trimming removed 1 base from V and 10 bases from J; junction bases left unmatched: 18. The CDR3 region has the DNA TGTGCCAGCAGCCAAGTGTATCAGCTAGCGGGTTACTTCGGGGAGCAGTTCTTC. Protein: CASSQVYQLAGYFGEQFF.

The chain links TRBV18 to TRBJ2-1; no clear D. Germline CDR1 reads KGHSH; CDR2 reads LQKENI. Trimming left V 2 bases short and J 4 bases short, with 6 bases between. The CDR3 covers 13 residues. The DNA of the CDR3 is TGTGCCAGCTCACCAGCGGAGTACAATGAGCAGTTCTTC. Translated, it gives CASSPAEYNEQFF.

V usage is TRBV27 and J usage is TRBJ1-4; the match to TRBD1 covers 8 bases. The CDR3 runs to 17 residues. Trimming at V came to 1 base and at J to 5 bases, leaving 9 bases not matched to a gene. The germline V gene has CDR1 MNHEY and CDR2 SMNVEV (reference sequence). In nucleotides, the CDR3 is TGTGCCAGCAGTTTATGGACCCCGGGACAGGAGAATGAAAAACTGTTTTTT. As protein: CASSLWTPGQENEKLFF.

This clone was counted between two and nine times. This chain connects TRBV11-2 to TRBJ1-2, with TRBD1 as a possible D gene (6 bases). The V end lost 5 bases, the J end lost 1 base, and 8 bases lay between the germline ends. CDR1 SGHAT and CDR2 FQNNGV come from the germline V gene. The CDR3 is made up of 13 amino acids. CDR3: CASSPQGNYGYTF. CDR3 DNA: TGTGCCAGCAGCCCACAGGGTAACTATGGCTACACCTTC.

The chain has TRBV19 and TRBJ1-2; possibly TRBD1 for D (5 bases). The CDR3 extends over 16 amino acids. Germline values: CDR1 LNHDA, CDR2 SQIVND (reference sequence). The ends were cut back, 8 bases at V and 4 bases at J, with 23 bases in the middle. Here the CDR3 DNA reads TGTGCCAGTGAGGGGAGGGATGACTCTACGGTCTATGGCTACACCTTC. Translation: CASEGRDDSTVYGYTF.

The chain links TRBV28 to TRBJ1-2, with D unresolved. Looked up from germline, CDR1 is MDHEN and CDR2 is SYDVKM. V shed 5 bases and J shed 11 bases, with 15 bases lying between them. The CDR3 consists of 12 residues. DNA for the CDR3: TGTGCCAGCAGTCCGCAGAGAGGAGATTACACCTTC. Protein product: CASSPQRGDYTF.

The rearrangement joins TRBV7-2 to TRBJ2-1; 9 nucleotides agree with TRBD1. This CDR3 region has 12 residues. In germline, CDR1 is SGHTA, CDR2 FQGNSA. V gave up 5 bases and J gave up 10 bases; unmatched junction bases: 3. The CDR3, as DNA: TGTGCCAGCAGCCCACAGGGGGCAGAGCAGTTCTTC. As protein: CASSPQGAEQFF.

Written as DNA, the CDR3 is TGTGCCAGCAGCCGAGCAAAAGAGACTGGAAACACCATATATTTT. This codes for CASSRAKETGNTIYF. The rearrangement joins TRBV4-2 to TRBJ1-3; D is uncertain. Germline V lookup: CDR1 LGHNA, CDR2 YNFKEQ. V gave up 4 bases and J gave up 2 bases, with 12 bases separating them. The CDR3 has 15 residues.

The chain recombines TRBV5-1 with TRBJ2-1; D call uncertain. The germline V gene has CDR1 SGHRS and CDR2 YFSETQ. The CDR3 runs to 15 residues. The ends were cut back, 6 bases at V and 3 bases at J, with 16 bases in the middle. The CDR3 DNA sequence: TGCGCCAGCACCCTCGCTCCCCCGGTCTACAATGAGCAGTTCTTC. It specifies CASTLAPPVYNEQFF.

The V call is TRBV7-9, the J call TRBJ2-1, with D possibly matching TRBD1 (5 bases). This CDR3 is built from 14 residues. Trimming cost V 10 bases and J 0 bases, with 13 bases left between them. Looked up from germline, CDR1 is SEHNR and CDR2 is FQNEAQ (reference sequence). CDR3 in DNA: TGTGCCACCCAACAGGCTAGCTCCTACAATGAGCAGTTCTTC. Its translation: CATQQASSYNEQFF. Full variable domain (rest looked up from reference TRBV7-9 and TRBJ2-1): DTGVSQNPRHKITKRGQNVTFRCDPISEHNRLYWYRQTLGQGPEFLTYFQNEAQLEKSRLLSDRFSAERPKGSFSTLEIQRTEQGDSAMYLCATQQASSYNEQFFGPGTRLTVL.

The chain links TRBV28 to TRBJ2-7; TRBD1 is a possible D gene (5 bases). Trimming shortened V by 5 bases and J by 5 bases, and 19 bases separated the two germline ends. The CDR3 totals 15 residues. Germline lookup yields CDR1 MDHEN and CDR2 SYDVKM. The CDR3 reads CASSKTATRSHEQYF. The CDR3 DNA follows: TGTGCCAGCAGTAAGACAGCCACACGGTCACACGAGCAGTACTTC.

This chain uses TRBV5-6 with TRBJ2-1; 8 nucleotides agree with TRBD2. CDR1 is SGHDT and CDR2 is YYEEEE in the germline V gene. CDR3 length: 15 residues. J lost 0 bases, V lost 5 bases, and 4 bases had no gene match. Here the CDR3 DNA reads TGTGCCAGCAGAGCGGGGGCTAACTCCTACAATGAGCAGTTCTTC. Translating it yields CASRAGANSYNEQFF.

The chain has TRBV7-2 and TRBJ1-2; tentative D call: TRBD1 (5 bases). Deletions cut 1 base from V and 6 bases from J, with 18 bases between. Germline V gives CDR1 SGHTA, CDR2 FQGNSA. The CDR3 spans 16 residues. CDR3 residues: CASSLDVGRAVDGYTF. CDR3 DNA sequence: TGTGCCAGCAGCTTAGATGTGGGCAGGGCGGTTGATGGCTACACCTTC. The entire variable domain, with the rest obtained from reference TRBV7-2 and TRBJ1-2, is as follows: GAGVSQSPSNKVTEKGKDVELRCDPISGHTALYWYRQSLGQGLEFLIYFQGNSAPDKSGLPSDRFSAERTGGSVSTLTIQRTQQEDSAVYLCASSLDVGRAVDGYTFGSGTRLTVV.

The CDR3 spells CASSPGDSRYEQYF. CDR3 DNA: TGTGCCAGCAGCCCCGGAGACAGCCGCTACGAGCAGTACTTC. This chain links TRBV7-2 with TRBJ2-7; D might be TRBD1 (5 bases). This CDR3 is built from 14 residues. CDR1 and CDR2 (germline): SGHTA, FQGNSA. The V end lost 5 bases, the J end lost 3 bases, and 14 bases lay between the germline ends.

This chain links TRBV29-1 with TRBJ1-2; D is unresolved. This CDR3 region has 9 residues. V was clipped by 6 bases and J by 6 bases, with 5 bases between them. Per germline, CDR1 SQVTM and CDR2 ANQGSEA. The CDR3 region is CSVRDGYTF. The CDR3, as DNA: TGCAGCGTGAGGGATGGCTACACCTTC.

The chain joins TRBV9 to TRBJ2-3; maybe TRBD2 (6 bases). V was pared by 2 bases and J by 4 bases, with 20 bases between. There are 17 residues in the CDR3. CDR1 SGDLS and CDR2 YYNGEE come from the germline V gene. This CDR3 is CASSVARGRGGADTQYF. For the CDR3, the DNA is TGTGCCAGCAGCGTGGCCCGAGGAAGGGGAGGTGCAGATACGCAGTATTTT.